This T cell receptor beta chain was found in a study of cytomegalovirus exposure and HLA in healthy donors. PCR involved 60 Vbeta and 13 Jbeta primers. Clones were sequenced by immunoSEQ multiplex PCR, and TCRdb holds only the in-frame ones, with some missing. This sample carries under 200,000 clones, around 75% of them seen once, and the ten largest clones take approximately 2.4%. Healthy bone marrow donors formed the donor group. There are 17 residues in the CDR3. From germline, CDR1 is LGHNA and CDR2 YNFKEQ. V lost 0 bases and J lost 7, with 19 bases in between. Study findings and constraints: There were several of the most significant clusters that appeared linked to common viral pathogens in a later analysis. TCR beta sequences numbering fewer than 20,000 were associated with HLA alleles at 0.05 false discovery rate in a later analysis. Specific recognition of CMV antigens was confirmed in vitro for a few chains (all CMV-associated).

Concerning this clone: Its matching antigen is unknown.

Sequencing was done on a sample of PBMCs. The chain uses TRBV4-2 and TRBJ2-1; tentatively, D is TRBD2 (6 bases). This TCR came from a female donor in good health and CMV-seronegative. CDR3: CASSQEWALRAGNEQFF. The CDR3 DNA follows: TGTGCCAGCAGCCAAGAATGGGCCCTCCGCGCGGGGAATGAGCAGTTCTTC.